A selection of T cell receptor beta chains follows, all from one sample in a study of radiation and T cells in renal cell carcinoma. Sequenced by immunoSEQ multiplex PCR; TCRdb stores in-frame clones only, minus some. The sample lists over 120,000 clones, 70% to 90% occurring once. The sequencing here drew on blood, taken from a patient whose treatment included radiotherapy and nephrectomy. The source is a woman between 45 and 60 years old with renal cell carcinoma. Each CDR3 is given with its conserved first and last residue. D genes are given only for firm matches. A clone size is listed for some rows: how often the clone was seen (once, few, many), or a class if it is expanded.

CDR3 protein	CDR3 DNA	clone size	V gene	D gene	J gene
CASSGRGQGATTETQYF	TGTGCCAGCAGTGGACGGGGACAGGGGGCGACTACAGAGACCCAGTACTTC	once	TRBV6-1	TRBD1	TRBJ2-5
CASSFTHQSSYEQYF	TGTGCCAGCAGCTTTACACACCAAAGCTCCTACGAGCAGTACTTC	once	TRBV5-5	.	TRBJ2-7
CASSLNVRSYNEQFF	TGTGCCAGCAGCTTAAATGTCCGCTCCTACAATGAGCAGTTCTTC	.	TRBV11-2	.	TRBJ2-1
CASSVTGTSGAAHEQFF	TGTGCCAGCAGCGTAACCGGGACTAGCGGGGCCGCCCATGAGCAGTTCTTC	.	TRBV7-8	TRBD2	TRBJ2-1
CASSPWDSGSNNEQFF	TGTGCCAGCAGCCCCTGGGATAGCGGGTCAAACAATGAGCAGTTCTTC	.	TRBV7-2	TRBD2	TRBJ2-1
CASSSGLYEQYF	TGTGCCAGCAGCTCGGGACTTTACGAGCAGTACTTC	.	TRBV2	.	TRBJ2-7
CASSPRSNRNTGELFF	TGTGCCAGCAGCCCCCGTTCCAATAGGAACACCGGGGAGCTGTTTTTT	.	TRBV9	.	TRBJ2-2
CASNRHPYNEQFF	TGCGCCAGCAACAGACACCCCTACAATGAGCAGTTCTTC	.	TRBV4-1	.	TRBJ2-1
CASIQREKLFF	TGTGCCAGCATTCAACGGGAAAAACTGTTTTTT	.	TRBV2	.	TRBJ1-4
CASSFGGLNIQYF	TGTGCCAGCAGTTTCGGGGGGCTGAACATTCAGTACTTC	few	TRBV27	.	TRBJ2-4
CASSFQRGEQYF	TGTGCCAGCAGCTTCCAAAGAGGCGAGCAGTACTTC	.	TRBV7-2	.	TRBJ2-7